Presented here are 5 T cell receptor beta chains from one specimen sequenced in a study of T cell changes during pregnancy in multiple sclerosis. Profiled with immunoSEQ multiplex PCR; TCRdb holds only in-frame clones, not every one. The table shows about 48,000 clones, with just over 85% occurring only once. Source: CD4+ T cells from peripheral blood mononuclear cells, taken in the second trimester of pregnancy. The source of these receptors is a female donor with multiple sclerosis, enrolled in a pregnancy study.

This clone was detected only a few times. The chain couples TRBV30 to TRBJ1-1; possibly TRBD1 for D (6 bases). The CDR3 has 14 amino acids. Germline V gives CDR1 GTSNPN, CDR2 SVGIG (reference sequence). V was cut by 2 bases and J by 3 bases, with 13 bases left in between. The CDR3 sequence: CAWSPGGVYTEAFF. For the CDR3, the DNA is TGTGCCTGGAGTCCGGGGGGCGTGTACACTGAAGCTTTCTTT. The whole variable domain, filled in from reference TRBV30 and TRBJ1-1, reads SQTIHQWPATLVQPVGSPLSLECTVEGTSNPNLYWYRQAAGRGLQLLFYSVGIGQISSEVPQNLSASRPQDRQFILSSKKLLLSDSGFYLCAWSPGGVYTEAFFGQGTRLTVV.

This clone was observed a single time. The chain combines TRBV4-3 with TRBJ2-2; D possibly corresponds to TRBD1 (5 bases). V gave up 2 bases and J gave up 7 bases, with 11 bases separating them. CDR3 length equals 14 residues. Germline V gene sequence: CDR1 LGHNA, CDR2 YSLEER. CDR3 DNA sequence: TGCGCCAGCAGCCAAATCCAGGGAAACGGGGAGCTGTTTTTT. This gives the protein CASSQIQGNGELFF.

V and J are TRBV28 and TRBJ1-4; a possible D gene is TRBD1 (5 bases). The CDR3 length is 14 residues. V was shortened by 2 bases and J by 8 bases, with 12 bases between the two germline ends. Germline loops: CDR1 MDHEN, CDR2 SYDVKM. Here the CDR3 DNA reads TGTGCCAGCAGTTTAGGGGGGGAAGGGGAAAAACTGTTTTTT. Protein sequence: CASSLGGEGEKLFF.

The chain links TRBV7-6 to TRBJ2-5; 8 bases fit TRBD2. J lost 5 bases, V lost 3 bases, and 20 bases had no gene match. CDR1 and CDR2 from the germline V gene are SGHVS and FNYEAQ. The CDR3 sequence is 19 residues long. As DNA, the CDR3 is TGTGCCAGCAGCTTCCCCCTTGGACTCGGCGGGAGGAGTCAGGAGACCCAGTACTTC. Its protein product is CASSFPLGLGGRSQETQYF.

CDR3: CASSRVDRTYEQYF. In DNA form, the CDR3 reads TGTGCCAGCAGCCGAGTTGACAGGACCTACGAGCAGTACTTC. The chain carries TRBV5-6 and TRBJ2-7, with D possibly being TRBD1 (6 bases). This CDR3 has 14 amino acids. Germline V lookup: CDR1 SGHDT, CDR2 YYEEEE. Trimming stripped 4 bases from V and 2 bases from J, with 13 bases between.